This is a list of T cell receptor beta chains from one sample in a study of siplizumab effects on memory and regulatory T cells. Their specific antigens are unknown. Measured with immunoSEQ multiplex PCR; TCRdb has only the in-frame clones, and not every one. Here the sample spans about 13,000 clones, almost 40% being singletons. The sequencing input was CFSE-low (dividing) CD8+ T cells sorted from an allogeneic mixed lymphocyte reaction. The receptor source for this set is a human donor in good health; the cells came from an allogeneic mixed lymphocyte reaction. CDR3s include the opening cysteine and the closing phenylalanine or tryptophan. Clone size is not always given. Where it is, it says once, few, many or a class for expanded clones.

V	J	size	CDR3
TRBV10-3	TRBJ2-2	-	CAISGDGGELFF
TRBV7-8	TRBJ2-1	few	CASSPGLATYNEQFF
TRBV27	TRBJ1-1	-	CASSYGWTTEAFF
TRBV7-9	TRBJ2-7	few	CASSPGQGANEQYF
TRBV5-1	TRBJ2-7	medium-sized	CASSLVREGHEQYF
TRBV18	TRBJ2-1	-	CASSHPQAGVYDEQFF
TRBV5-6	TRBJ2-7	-	CASSQGLAGYYEQYF
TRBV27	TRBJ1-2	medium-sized	CASSYLTGYGYTF
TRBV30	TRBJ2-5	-	CAWSVLDGETQYF
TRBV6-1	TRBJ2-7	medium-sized	CASSGALLYEQYF
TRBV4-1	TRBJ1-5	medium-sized	CASSRTGTGVFQPQHF
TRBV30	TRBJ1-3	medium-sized	CAWSDGSISGNTIYF
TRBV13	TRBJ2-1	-	CASNPFGAGSYNEQFF
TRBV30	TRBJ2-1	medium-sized	CAWDRGDNEQFF
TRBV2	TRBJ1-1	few	CASSTGSAFF
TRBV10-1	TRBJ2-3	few	CASSEGLAGDTQYF
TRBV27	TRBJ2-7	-	CASSLSEQVYEQYF
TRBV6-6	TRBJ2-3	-	CASSWTFTDTQYF
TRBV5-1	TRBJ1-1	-	CASSLGSTNSEAFF
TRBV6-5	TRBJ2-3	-	CASRRASTDTQYF
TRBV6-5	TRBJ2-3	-	CASSHFTMDTQYF
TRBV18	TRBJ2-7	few	CASSSTNDYEQYF
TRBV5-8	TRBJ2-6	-	CASSLDSSMSGANVLTF
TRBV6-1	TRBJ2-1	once	CASQPRRGGGNEQFF
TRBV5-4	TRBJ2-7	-	CASSAGTGDYEQYF
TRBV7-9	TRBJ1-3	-	CASSPDRAGNTIYF
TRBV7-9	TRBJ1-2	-	CASSDLLQGVNYGYTF
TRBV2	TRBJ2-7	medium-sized	CASSLNSYEQYF
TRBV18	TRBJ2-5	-	CASSPFVSDQETQYF
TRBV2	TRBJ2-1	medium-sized	CASSGALDEQFF
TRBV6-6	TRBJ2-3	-	CASSRGTVSTDTQYF
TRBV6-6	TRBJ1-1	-	CAILLVDRDGTEAFF
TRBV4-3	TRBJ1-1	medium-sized	CASSQATGRLNTEAFF
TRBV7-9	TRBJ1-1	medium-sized	CASSLGPTNTEAFF
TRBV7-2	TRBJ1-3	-	CASSHGQNSGNTIYF
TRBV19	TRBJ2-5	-	CASSSSSGRVETQYF
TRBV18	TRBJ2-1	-	CASSPPPVLAGYNEQFF
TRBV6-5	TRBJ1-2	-	CASSLDRFSGMGYTF
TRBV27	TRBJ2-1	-	CASILFAGGLNEQFF
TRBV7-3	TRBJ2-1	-	CASSLGSSGNNEQFF
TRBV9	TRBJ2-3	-	CASSVILGGQTTDTQYF
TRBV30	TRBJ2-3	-	CAWSVRTSGWMSDTQYF
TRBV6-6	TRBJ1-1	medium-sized	CASSYSPGVNTEAFF
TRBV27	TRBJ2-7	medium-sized	CASSYGLTYEQYF
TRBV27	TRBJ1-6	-	CASSLLNSPLHF
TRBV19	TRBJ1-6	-	CASSWMGDGQSPLHF
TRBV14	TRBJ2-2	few	CACRDSYTGELFF
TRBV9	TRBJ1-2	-	CASSAIAGQGIYGYTF
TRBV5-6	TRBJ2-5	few	CASSLNRRTETQYF
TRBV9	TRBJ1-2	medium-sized	CASTSTGGVYGYTF
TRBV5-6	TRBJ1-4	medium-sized	CASSSNIGTNEKLFF
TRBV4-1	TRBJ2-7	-	CASSQDPGNYEQYF